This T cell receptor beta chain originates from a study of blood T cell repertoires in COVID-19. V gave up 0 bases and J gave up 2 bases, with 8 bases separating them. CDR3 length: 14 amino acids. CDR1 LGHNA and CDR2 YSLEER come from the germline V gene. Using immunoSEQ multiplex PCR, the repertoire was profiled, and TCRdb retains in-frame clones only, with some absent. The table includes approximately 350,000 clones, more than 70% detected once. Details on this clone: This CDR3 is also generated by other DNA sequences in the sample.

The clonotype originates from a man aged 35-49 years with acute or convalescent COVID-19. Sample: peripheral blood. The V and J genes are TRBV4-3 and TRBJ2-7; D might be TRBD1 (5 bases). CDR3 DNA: TGCGCCAGCAGCCAAGACTCAGGGACCTACGAGCAGTACTTC. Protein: CASSQDSGTYEQYF.